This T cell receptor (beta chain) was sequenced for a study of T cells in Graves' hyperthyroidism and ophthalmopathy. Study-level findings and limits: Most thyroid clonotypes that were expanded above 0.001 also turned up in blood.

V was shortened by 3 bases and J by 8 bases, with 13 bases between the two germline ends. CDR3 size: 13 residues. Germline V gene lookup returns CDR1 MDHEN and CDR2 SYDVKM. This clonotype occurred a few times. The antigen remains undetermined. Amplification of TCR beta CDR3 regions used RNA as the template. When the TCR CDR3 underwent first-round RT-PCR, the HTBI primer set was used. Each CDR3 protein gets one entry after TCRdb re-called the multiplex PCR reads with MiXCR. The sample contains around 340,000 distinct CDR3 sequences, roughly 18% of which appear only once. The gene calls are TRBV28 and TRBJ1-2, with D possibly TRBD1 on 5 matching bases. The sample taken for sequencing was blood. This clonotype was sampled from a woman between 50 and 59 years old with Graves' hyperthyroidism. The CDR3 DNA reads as TGTGCCAGCAGTTTGGGGCAGCGATCCGGCTACACCTTC. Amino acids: CASSLGQRSGYTF.